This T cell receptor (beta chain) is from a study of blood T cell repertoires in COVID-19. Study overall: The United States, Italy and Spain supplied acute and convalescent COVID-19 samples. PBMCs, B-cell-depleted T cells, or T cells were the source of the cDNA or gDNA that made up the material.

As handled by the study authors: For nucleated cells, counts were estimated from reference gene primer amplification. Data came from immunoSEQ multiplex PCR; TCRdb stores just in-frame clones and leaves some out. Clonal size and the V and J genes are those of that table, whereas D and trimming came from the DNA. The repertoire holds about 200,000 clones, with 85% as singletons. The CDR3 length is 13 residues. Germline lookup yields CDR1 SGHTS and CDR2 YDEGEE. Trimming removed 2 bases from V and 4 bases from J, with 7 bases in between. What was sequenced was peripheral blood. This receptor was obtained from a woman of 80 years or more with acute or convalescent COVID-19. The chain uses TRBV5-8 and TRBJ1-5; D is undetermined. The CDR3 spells CASSFQANQPQHF. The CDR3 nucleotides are TGTGCCAGCAGCTTTCAGGCAAATCAGCCCCAGCATTTT.